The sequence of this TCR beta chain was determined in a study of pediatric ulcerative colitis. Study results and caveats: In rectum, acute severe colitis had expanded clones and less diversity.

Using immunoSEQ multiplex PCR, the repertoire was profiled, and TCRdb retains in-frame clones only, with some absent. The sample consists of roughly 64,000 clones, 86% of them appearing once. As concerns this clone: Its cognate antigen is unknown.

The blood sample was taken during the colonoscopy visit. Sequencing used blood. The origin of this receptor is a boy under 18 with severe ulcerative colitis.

CDR3 residues: CAIRGAGQQNTEAFF. DNA for the CDR3: TGTGCCATCAGAGGGGCGGGACAGCAGAACACTGAAGCTTTCTTT. The chain uses TRBV10-3 and TRBJ1-1, with 7 positions matching TRBD1. The V segment lost 6 bases and the J segment 1 base; nucleotides outside the gene matches: 8. CDR3 length: 15 residues. Germline V lookup: CDR1 ENHRY, CDR2 SYGVKD.